The clone carrying this TCR beta chain showed up many times. Its antigen remains unidentified. This CDR3 has 14 residues. Germline V lookup: CDR1 SEHNR, CDR2 FQNEAQ (reference sequence). V lost 4 bases, J lost 0 bases, and 7 bases lay in between. This entry belongs to a study of human T cells and chemical hapten exposure. Study-level background: Patch tests applied 0.01% DPC to the upper back, read at 6 days. Study findings and constraints: Once DPC sensitization occurred, TCRs above 1 in 1000 frequency showed no change.

The sample's time point: patch test 2, 6 weeks after DPC sensitization. Treatment specified: therapeutic diphenylcyclopropenone sensitization with weekly scalp DPC. The library tagged each cDNA molecule with unique molecular identifiers. Original analysis: Counts of TCRs in each sample centred on a median of around 92,000 and extended from about 20,000 to 690,000. One entry per CDR3 protein, called by TCRdb with MiXCR from the RACE reads. The V and J calls follow TCRdb's processing rather than the paper's. Of about 55,000 distinct CDR3 sequences listed, 9.9% were seen once; the top ten hold less than 2%.

This chain uses TRBV7-9 with TRBJ2-1; maybe TRBD2 (5 bases). The sequence came from a woman between 50 and 59 years old with alopecia areata. Some clones in this sample may be carry-over from other donors' samples. The specimen comprised whole blood, sampled in connection with sensitization to the hapten diphenylcyclopropenone (DPC). This CDR3 is CASSWESSYNEQFF. Written as DNA, the CDR3 is TGTGCCAGCAGCTGGGAGAGCTCCTACAATGAGCAGTTCTTC. The variable domain in full, with the rest retrieved from reference TRBV7-9 and TRBJ2-1, is DTGVSQNPRHKITKRGQNVTFRCDPISEHNRLYWYRQTLGQGPEFLTYFQNEAQLEKSRLLSDRFSAERPKGSFSTLEIQRTEQGDSAMYLCASSWESSYNEQFFGPGTRLTVL.